Shown below are 5 T cell receptor beta chains from a single sample sequenced in a study of blood T cells in healthy people across ages. Next came a second PCR, run for about 7 to 12 cycles, which used a sample-barcoded 5' primer along with a J-beta primer mix. Each CDR3 protein gets one entry after TCRdb re-called the 5' RACE reads with MiXCR. Seen here are some 750,000 distinct CDR3 sequences, 22% observed once, and the top ten hold about 20%. The sequenced sample was blood. These receptor sequences come from a man aged 65-85 years in good health.

This clonotype was detected a few times. V usage is TRBV5-1 and J usage is TRBJ1-6; 7 nucleotides line up with TRBD1. V lost 4 bases, J lost 14 bases, and 15 bases stayed unmatched. CDR3 length: 15 residues. Germline CDR1 reads SGHRS; CDR2 reads YFSETQ. This chain's CDR3 is CASSPTTGDQGSLHF. The CDR3 nucleotides are TGCGCCAGCAGCCCTACCACAGGGGATCAGGGATCCCTCCACTTT.

The genes are TRBV28 and TRBJ2-6; unclear D gene. V lost 8 bases and J 0 bases, leaving 5 bases between the germline ends. The CDR3 loop spans 13 amino acids. Germline lookup yields CDR1 MDHEN and CDR2 SYDVKM. CDR3 residues: CASRSSGANVLTF. In nucleotides, the CDR3 is TGTGCCAGCCGGTCCTCTGGGGCCAACGTCCTGACTTTC. The entire variable domain, with the rest obtained from reference TRBV28 and TRBJ2-6, is as follows: DVKVTQSSRYLVKRTGEKVFLECVQDMDHENMFWYRQDPGLGLRLIYFSYDVKMKEKGDIPEGYSVSREKKERFSLILESASTNQTSMYLCASRSSGANVLTFGAGSRLTVL.

A few counts support this clonotype. This sequence joins TRBV18 and TRBJ1-2, with 7 bases aligning to TRBD1. With V trimmed by 3 bases and J by 1 base, 5 bases remained unmatched. There are 15 residues in the CDR3. Germline-derived CDR1 and CDR2 are KGHSH and LQKENI. The CDR3 DNA follows: TGTGCCAGCTCACCGGAGGGGGCCTTTAACTATGGCTACACCTTC. This encodes CASSPEGAFNYGYTF. The entire variable domain, with the rest obtained from reference TRBV18 and TRBJ1-2, is as follows: NAGVMQNPRHLVRRRGQEARLRCSPMKGHSHVYWYRQLPEEGLKFMVYLQKENIIDESGMPKERFSAEFPKEGPSILRIQQVVRGDSAAYFCASSPEGAFNYGYTFGSGTRLTVV.

This clonotype has at least ten counts. The chain has TRBV3-1 and TRBJ2-5, with TRBD2 matching 9 bases. The germline gives CDR1 LGHDT, CDR2 YNNKEL (reference sequence). After removal of 1 base from V and 0 bases from J, the junction contained 3 bases not matched to a gene. The CDR3 has 16 residues. The CDR3 nucleotides read TGTGCCAGCAGCCAAGCCAGCGGGAGGCACCAAGAGACCCAGTACTTC. It is translated as CASSQASGRHQETQYF.

V usage is TRBV29-1 and J usage is TRBJ1-4; D uncertain. Germline CDR1 reads SQVTM; CDR2 reads ANQGSEA. There are 13 residues in the CDR3. V was cut by 4 bases and J by 8 bases, with 14 bases left in between. The CDR3, as DNA: TGCAGCGTTGCAAAAGACGAGGGAGAAAAACTGTTTTTT. This encodes CSVAKDEGEKLFF.